Below, 9 T cell receptor beta chains from the same sample are listed, as sequenced in a study of blood T cell repertoires in COVID-19. Generated by immunoSEQ multiplex PCR, the TCRdb table keeps only in-frame clones and is missing some. The sample has fewer than 130,000 clones, just over 75% seen once. Specimen: peripheral blood. Every receptor here comes from a woman older than 75 with acute or convalescent COVID-19.

This chain links TRBV21-1 with TRBJ2-7; the table's D call, TRBD2, was not checked against the DNA. TRBV21-1 is recorded as a pseudogene. The CDR3 covers 18 residues. The CDR3 bases are TGTGCCAGCAGCCCGCCTCCAATACTAGCGGGGGTGACCTACGAGCAGTACTTC. It yields the protein CASSPPPILAGVTYEQYF.

V is TRBV3-1 (or the pseudogene TRBV3-2) and J is TRBJ1-2, with 9 bases matching TRBD1. The CDR3 totals 15 residues. V trimming: 5 bases; J trimming: 4 bases; junction bases outside the gene matches: 8. Germline loops: CDR1 LGHDT, CDR2 YNNKEL (reference sequence). The CDR3 bases are TGTGCCAGCAGCTCACGGGACAGGGTATCCTATGGCTACACCTTC. As protein: CASSSRDRVSYGYTF.

This clone has just one count. DNA of the CDR3: TGTGCCAGCAGTCGCAACACGGGGTATGGTCACGCTTTCTTT. Amino acid sequence: CASSRNTGYGHAFF. The chain carries TRBV27 and TRBJ1-1; no firm D call. CDR1 and CDR2 from the germline V gene are MNHEY and SMNVEV (reference sequence). Trimming took off 5 bases at V and 11 bases at J, with 21 bases between the two ends. CDR3 length equals 14 residues.

The J gene is TRBJ2-1, the V gene TRBV3-1 (or the pseudogene TRBV3-2); D is possibly TRBD1 (5 bases). With 1 base removed from V and 5 bases from J, the gap between germline ends came to 15 bases. From germline, CDR1 is LGHDT and CDR2 YNNKEL (reference sequence). CDR3 size: 16 residues. The CDR3 DNA reads TGTGCCAGCAGCCAAGTGGCAGGGAAAGGGCACAATGAGCAGTTCTTC. It specifies CASSQVAGKGHNEQFF.

As to this clone: The sample holds other DNA sequences that translate to the same CDR3. This chain links TRBV5-1 with TRBJ2-7; perhaps TRBD1 as D (5 bases). The V gene lost 1 base and the J gene lost 1 base, with 6 bases spanning the gap. The CDR3 totals 13 residues. The germline V gene has CDR1 SGHRS and CDR2 YFSETQ. In DNA form, the CDR3 reads TGCGCCAGCAGCTTGCAGGGATCCTACGAGCAGTACTTC. As protein: CASSLQGSYEQYF.

The chain is built from TRBV14 and TRBJ2-1; 8 bases match TRBD2. J was trimmed by 5 bases and V by 0 bases; bases with no gene match: 12. The CDR3 sequence is 18 residues long. CDR1 SGHDN and CDR2 FVKESK come from the germline V gene. CDR3 sequence reads: CASSQDLRAGVLDNEQFF. The CDR3 DNA reads as TGTGCCAGCAGCCAAGATCTTCGAGCGGGAGTATTGGACAATGAGCAGTTCTTC.

The chain links TRBV7-9 to TRBJ1-2; D perhaps matches TRBD1 (6 bases). V was trimmed by 1 base and J by 8 bases, leaving 14 bases between them. The germline CDR1 and CDR2 sequences are SEHNR and FQNEAQ (reference sequence). There are 14 residues in the CDR3. Written as DNA, the CDR3 is TGTGCCAGCAGCTTAGGGGTGCAGGGGAACGGCTACACCTTC. Encoded protein: CASSLGVQGNGYTF.

This clone was detected only a few times. The gene calls are TRBV27 and TRBJ1-6; tentative D call: TRBD1 (5 bases). V was pared by 0 bases and J by 1 base, with 7 bases between. Germline CDR1 and CDR2: MNHEY and SMNVEV (reference sequence). The CDR3 sequence is 16 residues long. Written as DNA, the CDR3 is TGTGCCAGCAGTTTATCAGGGGTGTCCTATAATTCACCCCTCCACTTT. This encodes CASSLSGVSYNSPLHF.

This sequence joins TRBV18 and TRBJ2-1; D call uncertain. This CDR3 region has 12 residues. CDR1 and CDR2 from the germline V gene are KGHSH and LQKENI. V was clipped by 1 base and J by 8 bases, with 6 bases between them. The CDR3 loop reads CASSPRGDEQFF. The CDR3 bases are TGTGCCAGCTCACCACGAGGTGATGAGCAGTTCTTC.